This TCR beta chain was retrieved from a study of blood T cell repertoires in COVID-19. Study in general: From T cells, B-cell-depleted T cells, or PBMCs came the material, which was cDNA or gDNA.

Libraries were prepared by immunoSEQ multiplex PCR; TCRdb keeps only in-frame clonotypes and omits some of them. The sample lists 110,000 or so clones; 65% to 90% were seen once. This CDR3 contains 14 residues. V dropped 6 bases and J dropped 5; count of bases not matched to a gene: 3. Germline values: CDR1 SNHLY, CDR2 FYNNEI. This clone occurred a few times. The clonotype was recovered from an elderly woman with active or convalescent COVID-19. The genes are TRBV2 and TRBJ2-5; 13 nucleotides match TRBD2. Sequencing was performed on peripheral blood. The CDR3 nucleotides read TGTGCCAGCAGACTAGCGGGAGGGATGGAGACCCAGTACTTC. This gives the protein CASRLAGGMETQYF.